This TCR beta chain derives from a study of neurological immune-mediated disorders. From the 5' RACE reads, TCRdb called clonotypes with MiXCR, one entry per CDR3 protein. The sample consists of almost 30,000 distinct CDR3 sequences, 9% to 14% of them appearing once. This clonotype was recorded many times. Germline CDR1 is DFQATT and CDR2 is SNEGSKA (reference sequence). This CDR3 comprises 14 residues. The V end was cut by 3 bases, the J end by 4 bases, with 15 bases between. The TCR originated in a woman aged 55 to 70 in good health. The source material was PBMCs. The chain carries TRBV20-1 and TRBJ1-1; tentative D call: TRBD1 (5 bases). Here the CDR3 DNA reads TGCAGTGCTAGCCGGGGGGGAGCAAGCACTGAAGCTTTCTTT. It is translated as CSASRGGASTEAFF.